The 30 T cell receptor beta chains below all came from one sample that was sequenced in a study of blood T cell repertoires in COVID-19. The protocol was immunoSEQ multiplex PCR, while the TCRdb copy is restricted to in-frame clones and leaves out a portion. The data show approximately 200,000 clones, with about 85% seen just once and 18% held by the top ten. Sequencing was carried out using peripheral blood. The receptors originated from a person aged 70 to 85 with COVID-19, enrolled during active disease.

This clone was seen a single time. This chain uses TRBV19 with TRBJ1-2; maybe TRBD1 (5 bases). V was cut by 7 bases and J by 5 bases, with 14 bases left in between. CDR3 length: 13 residues. The V gene's germline CDR1 is LNHDA and CDR2 SQIVND (reference sequence). This chain's CDR3 is CASISGLSYGYTF. CDR3 nucleotides: TGTGCCAGTATTTCAGGGTTGAGTTATGGCTACACCTTC. Full variable domain (remainder filled in from reference TRBV19 and TRBJ1-2): DGGITQSPKYLFRKEGQNVTLSCEQNLNHDAMYWYRQDPGQGLRLIYYSQIVNDFQKGDIAEGYSVSREKKESFPLTVTSAQKNPTAFYLCASISGLSYGYTFGSGTRLTVV.

This chain uses TRBV6-5 with TRBJ1-4; the D gene is possibly TRBD1 (5 bases). The CDR3 consists of 13 residues. V dropped 6 bases and J dropped 3 bases, with 8 bases sitting between them. Germline loops: CDR1 MNHEY, CDR2 SVGAGI. The CDR3 loop is CASRGHPNEKLFF. The CDR3 DNA is TGTGCCAGCAGGGGGCACCCTAATGAAAAACTGTTTTTT.

The chain uses TRBV25-1 and TRBJ2-7; 9 bases align to TRBD1. Germline V gene data show CDR1 as MGHDK and CDR2 as SYGVNS. The CDR3 loop spans 16 amino acids. The V and J ends lost 3 bases and 0 bases, in that order; junction bases with no gene match: 6. The CDR3 protein is CASSDPGQGISYEQYF. DNA for the CDR3: TGTGCCAGCAGTGACCCAGGACAGGGGATCTCCTACGAGCAGTACTTC.

V is TRBV6-1 and J is TRBJ1-1, with 8 bases identical to TRBD1. The germline V gene has CDR1 MNHNS and CDR2 SASEGT. This CDR3 has 17 amino acids. The J segment lost 0 bases and the V segment lost 4 bases, leaving 10 bases of the junction unmatched. CDR3 loop: CASSAPRTGTMNTEAFF. CDR3 nucleotides: TGTGCCAGCAGTGCCCCGCGGACAGGGACCATGAACACTGAAGCTTTCTTT.

The chain is built from TRBV6-4 and TRBJ1-6; D might be TRBD1 (5 bases). The CDR3 has 16 amino acids. Deletions cut 4 bases from V and 2 bases from J, with 12 bases between. The V gene's germline CDR1 is MRHNA and CDR2 SNTAGT. The CDR3 DNA reads TGTGCCAGCAGTGGACAGCTGGGCGCCTATAATTCACCCCTCCACTTT. Its protein is CASSGQLGAYNSPLHF.

The chain links TRBV28 to TRBJ1-2; 7 bases align to TRBD1. The CDR3 totals 18 residues. J gave up 1 base and V 3 bases, and 14 bases lay outside the gene matches. Germline V gives CDR1 MDHEN, CDR2 SYDVKM. CDR3 sequence reads: CASSLSFFGSGGNYGYTF. For the CDR3, the DNA is TGTGCCAGCAGTTTGTCCTTTTTCGGGTCAGGGGGTAACTATGGCTACACCTTC.

The chain employs TRBV6-5 and TRBJ1-2, with D possibly matching TRBD1 (5 bases). The CDR3 has 14 amino acids. Germline CDR1 is MNHEY and CDR2 is SVGAGI. The ends were cut back, 6 bases at V and 7 bases at J, with 18 bases in the middle. CDR3 nucleotide sequence: TGTGCCAGCAGCTCCCTTCGGGGGGACTTTGGCTACACCTTC. Translated, it gives CASSSLRGDFGYTF.

This sequence joins TRBV7-3 and TRBJ1-1; D unclear. The CDR3 totals 14 residues. CDR1 is SGHTA, CDR2 FQGTGA, per germline. V lost 2 bases and J 4 bases, leaving 11 bases between the germline ends. The CDR3 nucleotides read TGTGCCAGCAGCTTATTCCATGAGGGCACTGAAGCTTTCTTT. Translating gives CASSLFHEGTEAFF.

The gene calls are TRBV30 and TRBJ1-2; D possibly corresponds to TRBD1 (5 bases). With 0 bases removed from V and 8 bases from J, the gap between germline ends came to 16 bases. The germline V gene encodes CDR1 GTSNPN and CDR2 SVGIG (reference sequence). CDR3 length: 14 amino acids. As DNA, the CDR3 is TGTGCCTGGAGTGTAGTATCCAGCGGGGGGGGCTACACCTTC. This sequence encodes CAWSVVSSGGGYTF.

This clone showed up just a few times. The genes are TRBV5-1 and TRBJ2-7, with 9 bases aligning to TRBD1. Trimming removed 0 bases from V and 3 bases from J; junction bases left unmatched: 7. The CDR3 loop spans 16 amino acids. Germline lookup yields CDR1 SGHRS and CDR2 YFSETQ. The CDR3 DNA reads TGCGCCAGCAGCTTGGGAGGCACAGGGGGCATCTACGAGCAGTACTTC. Its protein product is CASSLGGTGGIYEQYF.

This chain's CDR3 is CASSPLGQGLTFNQPQHF. The CDR3 region has the DNA TGTGCCAGCAGCCCTCTGGGACAGGGTCTTACCTTCAATCAGCCCCAGCATTTT. The genes are TRBV6-2 or TRBV6-3 and TRBJ1-5; 9 bases are a match to TRBD1. CDR1 MNHEY and CDR2 SVGEGT come from the germline V gene. V shed 6 bases and J 3 bases; nucleotides not matched to a gene: 15. The CDR3 extends over 18 amino acids.

The chain links TRBV6-4 to TRBJ2-3; D gene ambiguous. CDR3 length: 10 amino acids. Trimming pared 11 bases from V and 4 bases from J, leaving 7 bases between. Germline-derived CDR1 and CDR2 are MRHNA and SNTAGT. The CDR3 DNA follows: TGTGCCCCGGCGGCAGATACGCAGTATTTT. It is translated as CAPAADTQYF.

The rearrangement uses TRBV15 and TRBJ2-1; D may be TRBD1 (6 bases). V dropped 6 bases and J dropped 2 bases, with 17 bases sitting between them. The CDR3 totals 16 residues. The germline V gene has CDR1 LNHNV and CDR2 YYDKDF (reference sequence). The CDR3 reads CATRRGKTQAYNEQFF. The DNA of the CDR3 is TGTGCCACCAGGAGGGGGAAGACTCAAGCCTACAATGAGCAGTTCTTC. The complete variable domain, with remaining parts taken from reference TRBV15 and TRBJ2-1, reads DAMVIQNPRYQVTQFGKPVTLSCSQTLNHNVMYWYQQKSSQAPKLLFHYYDKDFNNEADTPDNFQSRRPNTSFCFLDIRSPGLGDTAMYLCATRRGKTQAYNEQFFGPGTRLTVL.

The rearrangement uses TRBV4-1 and TRBJ1-2, with 9 bases identical to TRBD1. The CDR3 consists of 14 residues. Trimming removed 2 bases from V and 5 bases from J; junction bases left unmatched: 3. Germline assignment: CDR1 MGHRA and CDR2 YSYEKL. CDR3 nucleotides: TGCGCCAGCAGCCAACCGACAGGGGGATATGGCTACACCTTC. Its protein is CASSQPTGGYGYTF.

V gene TRBV20-1 combines with J gene TRBJ1-3; no firm D call. The CDR3 covers 10 residues. V lost 7 bases to trimming and J lost 2 bases, with 3 bases between them. CDR1 and CDR2 (germline): DFQATT, SNEGSKA (reference sequence). The CDR3 spells CSDTGNTIYF. CDR3 DNA: TGCAGTGACACTGGAAACACCATATATTTT.

The chain carries TRBV9 and TRBJ2-1; 11 bases are a match to TRBD2. Germline values: CDR1 SGDLS, CDR2 YYNGEE. Losses at the gene ends were 1 base for V and 6 bases for J; bases not matched to a gene: 6. The CDR3 has 16 residues. The CDR3 sequence: CASSVRLAGGGNEQFF. The CDR3 DNA sequence: TGTGCCAGCAGCGTAAGGCTAGCGGGAGGTGGCAATGAGCAGTTCTTC.

The chain carries TRBV2 and TRBJ1-1; maybe TRBD1 (6 bases). Germline CDR1 is SNHLY and CDR2 is FYNNEI. V was shortened by 5 bases and J by 1 base, with 8 bases between the two germline ends. This CDR3 contains 13 residues. The CDR3 nucleotides are TGTGCCAGCAGTTGGGACACGAACACTGAAGCTTTCTTT. It codes for CASSWDTNTEAFF.

The CDR3 sequence is CASSDPQGSTEAFF. The CDR3 DNA follows: TGTGCCAGCAGCGACCCACAGGGCTCCACTGAAGCTTTCTTT. The chain employs TRBV5-6 and TRBJ1-1; D possibly corresponds to TRBD1 (6 bases). Trimming pared 4 bases from V and 4 bases from J, leaving 14 bases between. The CDR3 loop spans 14 amino acids. Germline-derived CDR1 and CDR2 are SGHDT and YYEEEE.

The CDR3 coding sequence is TGTGCCAGCAGCGACCGGGTCGAGAACACTGAAGCTTTCTTT. It translates to CASSDRVENTEAFF. This chain joins TRBV7-9 and TRBJ1-1, with D hard to call. The V gene lost 5 bases and the J gene lost 1 base, with 11 bases spanning the gap. Per the germline V gene, CDR1 is SEHNR and CDR2 is FQNEAQ (reference sequence). The CDR3 has 14 amino acids.

The chain has TRBV7-9 and TRBJ2-7; the match to TRBD1 covers 9 bases. The junction had 13 bases not matched to a gene; V was cut back by 5 bases and J by 5 bases. The CDR3 loop spans 16 amino acids. Germline CDR1 is SEHNR and CDR2 is FQNEAQ (reference sequence). The CDR3 sequence: CASSANPGQGIHEQYF. The CDR3 DNA follows: TGTGCCAGCAGCGCAAACCCGGGACAGGGTATCCACGAGCAGTACTTC.

CDR3 sequence (DNA): TGTGCCAGCAGTGAAACGATCAGGGGGCTGTTCTCTGGAAACACCATATATTTT. Its protein product is CASSETIRGLFSGNTIYF. This sequence joins TRBV6-1 and TRBJ1-3; 8 nucleotides align to TRBD1. This CDR3 has 18 residues. Trimming removed 2 bases from V and 0 bases from J; junction bases left unmatched: 9. Germline assignment: CDR1 MNHNS and CDR2 SASEGT.

CDR3 loop: CASSLDEGRGEQFF. The DNA of the CDR3 is TGCGCCAGCAGCTTGGACGAGGGCCGGGGGGAGCAGTTCTTC. V and J are TRBV5-1 and TRBJ2-1; D possibly corresponds to TRBD2 (6 bases). Germline V gene sequence: CDR1 SGHRS, CDR2 YFSETQ. Deletions cut 0 bases from V and 10 bases from J, with 14 bases between. This CDR3 is 14 amino acids long.

V and J are TRBV4-2 and TRBJ1-4; 8 bases fit TRBD1. This CDR3 spans 16 amino acids. After removal of 0 bases from V and 6 bases from J, the junction contained 6 bases not matched to a gene. CDR1 and CDR2 from the germline V gene are LGHNA and YNFKEQ. Here the CDR3 reads CASSQDPTGGDEKLFF. CDR3 DNA sequence: TGTGCCAGCAGCCAAGATCCCACAGGGGGTGATGAAAAACTGTTTTTT.

J is TRBJ2-1 and V is TRBV19; D is perhaps TRBD2 (7 bases). The CDR3 is 15 amino acids. Germline loops: CDR1 LNHDA, CDR2 SQIVND (reference sequence). V was shortened by 11 bases and J by 5 bases, with 22 bases between the two germline ends. The CDR3 protein is CAVHPGGLGDNEQFF. The CDR3 DNA sequence: TGTGCCGTTCATCCCGGGGGGCTTGGGGACAATGAGCAGTTCTTC.

The gene calls are TRBV5-1 and TRBJ2-6, with D perhaps matching TRBD1 (5 bases). CDR1 is SGHRS, CDR2 YFSETQ, per germline. This CDR3 has 18 amino acids. V was pared by 2 bases and J by 0 bases, with 15 bases between. CDR3 nucleotide sequence: TGCGCCAGCAGCTTATTTCAGGGAACGACCTCTGGGGCCAACGTCCTGACTTTC. Protein product: CASSLFQGTTSGANVLTF.

This chain links TRBV27 with TRBJ1-6; D is unresolved. V was trimmed by 2 bases and J by 0 bases, leaving 5 bases between them. CDR3 length equals 15 residues. Per germline, CDR1 MNHEY and CDR2 SMNVEV (reference sequence). The CDR3 bases are TGTGCCAGCAGTTTAGCGAGCTCCTATAATTCACCCCTCCACTTT. Translating it yields CASSLASSYNSPLHF.

The genes are TRBV28 and TRBJ2-3; possibly TRBD2 for D (7 bases). Germline loops: CDR1 MDHEN, CDR2 SYDVKM. V was clipped by 3 bases and J by 2 bases, with 15 bases between them. The CDR3 loop spans 16 amino acids. CDR3 nucleotide sequence: TGTGCCAGCAGTTTGCGAGGGGGGGGCCTCACAGATACGCAGTATTTT. As protein: CASSLRGGGLTDTQYF.

This sequence joins TRBV5-6 and TRBJ1-6; 9 bases map to TRBD1. Germline assignment: CDR1 SGHDT and CDR2 YYEEEE. V was clipped by 4 bases and J by 8 bases; unmatched bases: 4. The CDR3 has 14 amino acids. The CDR3 here is CASSGTGWDSPLHF. The CDR3 DNA reads as TGTGCCAGCAGCGGGACAGGGTGGGATTCACCCCTCCACTTT.

The chain is built from TRBV18 and TRBJ1-4, with a weak D call TRBD1 (5 bases). Germline V CDR1 and CDR2: KGHSH, LQKENI. This CDR3 spans 17 amino acids. Trimming removed 6 bases from V and 5 bases from J, with 22 bases in between. CDR3 residues: CASSHSGLPSLNEKLFF. The DNA of the CDR3 is TGTGCCAGCTCCCATTCAGGGCTACCATCGTTAAATGAAAAACTGTTTTTT.

This clone came up a few times. The rearrangement joins TRBV2 to TRBJ2-2; D might be TRBD1 (6 bases). The CDR3 is 15 residues long. The germline gives CDR1 SNHLY, CDR2 FYNNEI. V lost 2 bases to trimming and J lost 5 bases, with 12 bases between them. The CDR3 nucleotides are TGTGCCAGCAGTGAAATCCGAACAGGGACCGGGGAGCTGTTTTTT. Protein: CASSEIRTGTGELFF.